The text below deals with one T cell receptor beta chain. Terminally differentiated effector memory CD45RA+ cells were left out of the naive CD8 fraction, which was CD45RO-negative and positively selected for CCR7. All donors qualified as healthy HIV-negative adults and had experienced no recent acute infections or vaccinations. The data are from a study of shared clonotypes between healthy human individuals. In the study overall: CD4 naive cells filled three plates per donor, CD4 memory three, CD8 naive two and CD8 memory one.

Using immunoSEQ multiplex PCR, the repertoire was profiled, and TCRdb retains in-frame clones only, with some absent. The sample has around 1.9 million clones, under 95% seen once. The sequence came from a young man in good health. Some clones in this sample may be carry-over from other donors' samples. Sequenced material: naive CD8+ T cells from PBMCs.

CDR3 in DNA: TGTGCCAGCTCACAACCGGGACAGGGGGTCCACGAGCAGTACTTC. Residues: CASSQPGQGVHEQYF. V gene TRBV18 combines with J gene TRBJ2-7, with 11 nucleotides matching TRBD1. The J segment lost 5 bases and the V segment lost 4 bases, leaving 7 bases of the junction unmatched. The CDR3 extends over 15 amino acids. The V gene's germline CDR1 is KGHSH and CDR2 LQKENI.